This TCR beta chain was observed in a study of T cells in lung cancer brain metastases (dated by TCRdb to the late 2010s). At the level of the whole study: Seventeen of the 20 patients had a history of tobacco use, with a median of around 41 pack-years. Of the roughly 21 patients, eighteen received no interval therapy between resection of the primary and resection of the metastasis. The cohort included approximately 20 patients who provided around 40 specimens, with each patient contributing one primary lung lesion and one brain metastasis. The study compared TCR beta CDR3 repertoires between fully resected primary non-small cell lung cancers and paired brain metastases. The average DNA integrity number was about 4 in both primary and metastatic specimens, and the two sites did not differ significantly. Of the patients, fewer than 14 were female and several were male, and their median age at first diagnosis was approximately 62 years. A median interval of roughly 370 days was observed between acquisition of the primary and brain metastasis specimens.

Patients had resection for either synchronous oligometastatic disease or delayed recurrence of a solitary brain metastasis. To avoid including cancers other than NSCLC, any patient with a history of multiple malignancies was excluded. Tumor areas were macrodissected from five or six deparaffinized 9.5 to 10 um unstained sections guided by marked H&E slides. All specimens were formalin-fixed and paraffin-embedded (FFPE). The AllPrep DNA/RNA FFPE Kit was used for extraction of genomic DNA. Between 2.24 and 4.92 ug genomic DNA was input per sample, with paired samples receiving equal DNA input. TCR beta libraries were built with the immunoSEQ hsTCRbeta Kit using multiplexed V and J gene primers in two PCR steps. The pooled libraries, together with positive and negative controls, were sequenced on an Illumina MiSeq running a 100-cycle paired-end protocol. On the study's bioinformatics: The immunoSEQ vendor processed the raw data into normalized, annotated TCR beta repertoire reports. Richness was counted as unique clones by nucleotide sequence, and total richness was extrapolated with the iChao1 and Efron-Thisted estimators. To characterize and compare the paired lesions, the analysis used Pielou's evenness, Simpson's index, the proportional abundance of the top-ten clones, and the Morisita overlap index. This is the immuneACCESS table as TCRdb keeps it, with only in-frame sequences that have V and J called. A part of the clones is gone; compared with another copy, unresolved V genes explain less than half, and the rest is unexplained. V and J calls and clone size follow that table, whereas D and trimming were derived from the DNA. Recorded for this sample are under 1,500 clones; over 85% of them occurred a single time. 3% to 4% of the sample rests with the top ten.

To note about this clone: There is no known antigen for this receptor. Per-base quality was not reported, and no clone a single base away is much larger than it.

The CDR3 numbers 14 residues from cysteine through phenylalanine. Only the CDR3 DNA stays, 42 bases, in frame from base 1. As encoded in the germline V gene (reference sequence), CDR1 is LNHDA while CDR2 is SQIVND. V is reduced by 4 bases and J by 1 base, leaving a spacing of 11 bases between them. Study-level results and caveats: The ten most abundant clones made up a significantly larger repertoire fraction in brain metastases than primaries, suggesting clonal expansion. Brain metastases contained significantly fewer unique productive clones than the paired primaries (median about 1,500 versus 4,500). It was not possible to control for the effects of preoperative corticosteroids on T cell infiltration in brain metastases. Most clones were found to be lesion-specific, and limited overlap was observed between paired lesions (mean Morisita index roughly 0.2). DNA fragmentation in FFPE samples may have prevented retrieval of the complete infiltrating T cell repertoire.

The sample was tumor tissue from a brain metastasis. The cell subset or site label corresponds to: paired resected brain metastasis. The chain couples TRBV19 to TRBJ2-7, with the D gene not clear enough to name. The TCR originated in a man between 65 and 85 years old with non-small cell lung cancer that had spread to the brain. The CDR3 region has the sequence CASSTKRLSYEQYF. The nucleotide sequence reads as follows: TGTGCCAGTAGTACTAAGCGATTGTCCTACGAGCAGTACTTC.